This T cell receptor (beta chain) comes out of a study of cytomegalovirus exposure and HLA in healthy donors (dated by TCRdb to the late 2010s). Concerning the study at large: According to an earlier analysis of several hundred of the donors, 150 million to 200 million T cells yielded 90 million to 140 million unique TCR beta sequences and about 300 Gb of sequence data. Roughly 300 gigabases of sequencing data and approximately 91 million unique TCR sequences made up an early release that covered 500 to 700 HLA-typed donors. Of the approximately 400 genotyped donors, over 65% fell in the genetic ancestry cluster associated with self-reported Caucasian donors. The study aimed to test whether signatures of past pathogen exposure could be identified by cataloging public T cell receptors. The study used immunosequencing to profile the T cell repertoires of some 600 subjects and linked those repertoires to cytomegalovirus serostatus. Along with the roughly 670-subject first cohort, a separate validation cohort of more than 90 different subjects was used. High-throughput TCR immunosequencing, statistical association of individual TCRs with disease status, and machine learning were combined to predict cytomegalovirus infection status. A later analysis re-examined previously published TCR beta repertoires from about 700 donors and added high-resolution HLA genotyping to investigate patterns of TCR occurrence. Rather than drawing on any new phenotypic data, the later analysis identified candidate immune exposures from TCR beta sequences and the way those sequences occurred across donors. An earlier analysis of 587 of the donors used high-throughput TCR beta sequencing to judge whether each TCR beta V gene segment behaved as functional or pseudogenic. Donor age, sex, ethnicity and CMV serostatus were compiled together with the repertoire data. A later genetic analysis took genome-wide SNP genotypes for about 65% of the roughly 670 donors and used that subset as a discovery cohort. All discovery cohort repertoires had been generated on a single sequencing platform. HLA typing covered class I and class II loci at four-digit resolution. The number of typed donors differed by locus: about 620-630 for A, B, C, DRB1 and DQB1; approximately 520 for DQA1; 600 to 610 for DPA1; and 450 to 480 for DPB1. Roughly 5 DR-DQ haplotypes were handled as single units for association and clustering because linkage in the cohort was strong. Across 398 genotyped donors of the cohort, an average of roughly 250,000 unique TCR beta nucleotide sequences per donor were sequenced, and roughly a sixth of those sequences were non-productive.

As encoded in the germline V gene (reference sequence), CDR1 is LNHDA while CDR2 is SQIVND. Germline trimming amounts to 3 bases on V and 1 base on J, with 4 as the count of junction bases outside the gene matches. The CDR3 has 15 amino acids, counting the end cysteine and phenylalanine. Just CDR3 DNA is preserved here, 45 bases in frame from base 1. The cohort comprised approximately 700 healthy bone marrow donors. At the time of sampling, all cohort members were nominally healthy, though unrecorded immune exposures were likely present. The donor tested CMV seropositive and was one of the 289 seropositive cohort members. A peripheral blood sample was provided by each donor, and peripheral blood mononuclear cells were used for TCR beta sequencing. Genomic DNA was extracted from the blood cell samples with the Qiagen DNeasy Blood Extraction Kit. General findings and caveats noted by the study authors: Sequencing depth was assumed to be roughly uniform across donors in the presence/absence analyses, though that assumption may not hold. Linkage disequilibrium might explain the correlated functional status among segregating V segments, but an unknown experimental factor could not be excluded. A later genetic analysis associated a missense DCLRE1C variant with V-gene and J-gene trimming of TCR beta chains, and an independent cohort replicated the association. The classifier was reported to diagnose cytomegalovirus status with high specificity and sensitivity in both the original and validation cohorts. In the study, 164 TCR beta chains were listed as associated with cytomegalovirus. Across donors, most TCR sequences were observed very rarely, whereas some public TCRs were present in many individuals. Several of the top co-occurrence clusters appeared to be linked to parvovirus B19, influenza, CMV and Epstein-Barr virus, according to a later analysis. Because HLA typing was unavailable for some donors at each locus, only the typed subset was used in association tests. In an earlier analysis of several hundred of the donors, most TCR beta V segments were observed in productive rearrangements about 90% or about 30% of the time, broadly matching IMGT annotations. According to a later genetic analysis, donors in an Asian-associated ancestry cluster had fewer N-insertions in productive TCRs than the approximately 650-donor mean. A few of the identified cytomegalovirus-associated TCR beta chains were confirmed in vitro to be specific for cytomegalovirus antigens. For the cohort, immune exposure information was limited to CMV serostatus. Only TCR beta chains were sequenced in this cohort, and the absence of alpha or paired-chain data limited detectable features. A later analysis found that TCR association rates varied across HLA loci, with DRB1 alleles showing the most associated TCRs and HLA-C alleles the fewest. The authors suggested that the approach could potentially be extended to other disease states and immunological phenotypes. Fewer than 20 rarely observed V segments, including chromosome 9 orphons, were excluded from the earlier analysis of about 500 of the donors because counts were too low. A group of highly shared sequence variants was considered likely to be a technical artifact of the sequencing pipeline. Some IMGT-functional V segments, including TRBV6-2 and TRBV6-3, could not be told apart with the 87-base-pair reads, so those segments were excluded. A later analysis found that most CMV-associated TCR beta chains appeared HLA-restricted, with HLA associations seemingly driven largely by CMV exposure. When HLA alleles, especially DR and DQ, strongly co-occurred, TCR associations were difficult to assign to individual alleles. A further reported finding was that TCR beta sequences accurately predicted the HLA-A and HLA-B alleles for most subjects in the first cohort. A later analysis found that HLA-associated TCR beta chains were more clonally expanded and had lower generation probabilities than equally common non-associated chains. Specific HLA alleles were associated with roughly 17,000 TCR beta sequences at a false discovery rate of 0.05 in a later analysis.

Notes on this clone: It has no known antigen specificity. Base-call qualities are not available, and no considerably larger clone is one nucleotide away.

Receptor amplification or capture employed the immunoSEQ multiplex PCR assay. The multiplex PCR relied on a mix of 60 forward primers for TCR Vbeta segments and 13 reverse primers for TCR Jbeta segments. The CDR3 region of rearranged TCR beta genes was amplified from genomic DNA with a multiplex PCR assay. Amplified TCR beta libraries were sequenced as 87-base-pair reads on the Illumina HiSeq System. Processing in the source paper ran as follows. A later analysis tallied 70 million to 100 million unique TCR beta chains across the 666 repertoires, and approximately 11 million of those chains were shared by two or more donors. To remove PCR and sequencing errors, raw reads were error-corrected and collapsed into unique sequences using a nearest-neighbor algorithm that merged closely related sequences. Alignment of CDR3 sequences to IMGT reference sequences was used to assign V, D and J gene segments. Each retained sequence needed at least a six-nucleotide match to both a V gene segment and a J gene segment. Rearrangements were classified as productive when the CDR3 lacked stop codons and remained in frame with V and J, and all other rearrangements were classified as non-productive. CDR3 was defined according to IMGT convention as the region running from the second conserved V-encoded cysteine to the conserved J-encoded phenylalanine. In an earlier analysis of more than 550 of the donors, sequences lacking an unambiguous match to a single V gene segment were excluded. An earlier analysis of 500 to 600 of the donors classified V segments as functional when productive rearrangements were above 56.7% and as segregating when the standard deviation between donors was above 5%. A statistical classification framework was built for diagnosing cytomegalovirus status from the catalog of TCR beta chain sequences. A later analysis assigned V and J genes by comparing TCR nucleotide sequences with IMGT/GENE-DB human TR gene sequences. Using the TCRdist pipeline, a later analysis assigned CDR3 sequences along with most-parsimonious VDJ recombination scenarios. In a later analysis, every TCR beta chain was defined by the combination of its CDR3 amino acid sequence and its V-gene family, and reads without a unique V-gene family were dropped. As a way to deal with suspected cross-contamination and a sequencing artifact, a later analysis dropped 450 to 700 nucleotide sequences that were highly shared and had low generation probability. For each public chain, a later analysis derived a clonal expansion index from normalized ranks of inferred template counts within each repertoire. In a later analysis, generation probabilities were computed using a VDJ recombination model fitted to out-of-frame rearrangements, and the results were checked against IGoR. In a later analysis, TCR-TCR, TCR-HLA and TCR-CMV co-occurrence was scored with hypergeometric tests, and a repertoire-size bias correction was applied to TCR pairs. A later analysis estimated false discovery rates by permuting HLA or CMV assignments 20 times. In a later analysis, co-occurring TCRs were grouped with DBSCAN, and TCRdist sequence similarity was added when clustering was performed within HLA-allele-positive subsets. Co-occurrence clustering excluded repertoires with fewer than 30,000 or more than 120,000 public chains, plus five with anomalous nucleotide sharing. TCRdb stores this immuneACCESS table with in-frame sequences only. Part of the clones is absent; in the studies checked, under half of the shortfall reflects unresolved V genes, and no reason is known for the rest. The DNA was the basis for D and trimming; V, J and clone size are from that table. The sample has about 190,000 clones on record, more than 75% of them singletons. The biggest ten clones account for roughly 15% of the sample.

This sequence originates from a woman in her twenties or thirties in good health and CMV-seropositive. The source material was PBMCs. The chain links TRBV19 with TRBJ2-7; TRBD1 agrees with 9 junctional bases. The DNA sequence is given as TGTGCCAGTAGTATTTCGGGGACAGGGTCCTACGAGCAGTACTTC. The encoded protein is CASSISGTGSYEQYF.